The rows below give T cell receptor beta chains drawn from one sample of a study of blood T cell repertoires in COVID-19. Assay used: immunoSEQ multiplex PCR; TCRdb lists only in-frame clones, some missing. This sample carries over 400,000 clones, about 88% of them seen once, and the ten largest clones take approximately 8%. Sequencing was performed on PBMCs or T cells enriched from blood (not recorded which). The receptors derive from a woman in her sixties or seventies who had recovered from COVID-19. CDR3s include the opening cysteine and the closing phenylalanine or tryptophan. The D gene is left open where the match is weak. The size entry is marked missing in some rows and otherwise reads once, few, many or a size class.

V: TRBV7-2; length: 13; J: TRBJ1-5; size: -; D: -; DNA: TGTGCCAGCACCTTGGGGGGTGGGCAGCCCCAGCATTTT; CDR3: CASTLGGGQPQHF
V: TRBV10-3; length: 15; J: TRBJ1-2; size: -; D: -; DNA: TGTGCCATCAGTGAGGGGCCCCATCAAGCTTACGGCTACACCTTC; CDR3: CAISEGPHQAYGYTF
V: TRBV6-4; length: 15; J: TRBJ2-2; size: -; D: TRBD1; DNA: TGTGCCAGCAGTCCTGGACAGGGGCGGACCGGGGAGCTGTTTTTT; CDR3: CASSPGQGRTGELFF
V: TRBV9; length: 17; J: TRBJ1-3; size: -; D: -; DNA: TGTGCCAGCAGCGAGGGAGGGACCCCTAGCTCTGGAAACACCATATATTTT; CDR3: CASSEGGTPSSGNTIYF
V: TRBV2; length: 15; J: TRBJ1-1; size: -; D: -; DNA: TGTGCCAGCAGTGTATACGGGGGGGGGCTTAGTGAAGCTTTCTTT; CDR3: CASSVYGGGLSEAFF
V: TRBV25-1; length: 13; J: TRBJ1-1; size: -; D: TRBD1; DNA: TGTGCCAGCAGTGAGACAGGGCGCTCTGAAGCTTTCTTT; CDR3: CASSETGRSEAFF
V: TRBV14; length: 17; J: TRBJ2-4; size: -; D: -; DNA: TGTGCCAGCAGCCAAGATCGGGATCACCTAGCCAAAAACATTCAGTACTTC; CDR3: CASSQDRDHLAKNIQYF
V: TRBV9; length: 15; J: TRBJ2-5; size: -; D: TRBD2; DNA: TGTGCCAGCAGCTCAAGCGGGACGGCACAAGAGACCCAGTACTTC; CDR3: CASSSSGTAQETQYF
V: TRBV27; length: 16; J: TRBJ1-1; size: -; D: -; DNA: TGTGCCAGCAGTCTCATTATTCCCACTCCGAACACTGAAGCTTTCTTT; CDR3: CASSLIIPTPNTEAFF
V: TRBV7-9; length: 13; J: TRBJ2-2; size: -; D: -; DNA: TGTGCCAGCAGCCCCCACATCGGGGGGGAGCTGTTTTTT; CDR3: CASSPHIGGELFF
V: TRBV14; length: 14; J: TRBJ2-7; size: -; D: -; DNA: TGTGCCAGCAGCCAAGCAGGGTGGAATTACGAGCAGTACTTC; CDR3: CASSQAGWNYEQYF
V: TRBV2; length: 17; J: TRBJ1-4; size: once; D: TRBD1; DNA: TGTGCCAGCAGTGCGGAGGACAGGTTTGCAACTAATGAAAAACTGTTTTTT; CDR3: CASSAEDRFATNEKLFF
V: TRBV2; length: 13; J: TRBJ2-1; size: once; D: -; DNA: TGTGCCAGCACGGAGAGCTCCTACAATGAGCAGTTCTTC; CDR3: CASTESSYNEQFF
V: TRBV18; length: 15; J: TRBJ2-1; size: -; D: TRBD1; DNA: TGTGCCAGCTCACCAGAGACAGGGACCTACAATGAGCAGTTCTTC; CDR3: CASSPETGTYNEQFF
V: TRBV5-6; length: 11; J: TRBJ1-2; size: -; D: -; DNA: TGTGCCAGCAGCGCAGTCTATGGCTACACCTTC; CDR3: CASSAVYGYTF
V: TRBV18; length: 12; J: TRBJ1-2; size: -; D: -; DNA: TGTGCCAGCTCACCAGAGCACTATGGCTACACCTTC; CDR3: CASSPEHYGYTF
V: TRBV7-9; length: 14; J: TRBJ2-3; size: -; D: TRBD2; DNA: TGTGCCAGCAGCCCTAGCGGGGGGGGAGATACGCAGTATTTT; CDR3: CASSPSGGGDTQYF
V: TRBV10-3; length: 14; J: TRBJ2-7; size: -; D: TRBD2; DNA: TGTGCCATCAGTGGTAGCGGGGGGCACTACGAGCAGTACTTC; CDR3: CAISGSGGHYEQYF
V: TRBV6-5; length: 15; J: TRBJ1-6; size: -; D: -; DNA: TGTGCCAGCAGTTACGCCGGGCAGGGCAATTCACCCCTCCACTTT; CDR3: CASSYAGQGNSPLHF
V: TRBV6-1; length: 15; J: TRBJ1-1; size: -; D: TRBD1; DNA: TGTGCCAGCAGTTTCTTCCTTGACAGGGGGACTGAAGCTTTCTTT; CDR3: CASSFFLDRGTEAFF
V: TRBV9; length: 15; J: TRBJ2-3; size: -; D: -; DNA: TGTGCCAGCAGCGTAGGCGGGGCGGGCACAGATACGCAGTATTTT; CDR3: CASSVGGAGTDTQYF
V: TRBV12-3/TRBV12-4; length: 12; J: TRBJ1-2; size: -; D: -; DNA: TGTGCCAGCAGTTTTGGGCTTTTTGGCTACACCTTC; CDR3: CASSFGLFGYTF
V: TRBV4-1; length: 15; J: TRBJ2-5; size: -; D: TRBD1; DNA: TGCGCCAGCAGCCTGCGACAGGGGTCCCAAGAGACCCAGTACTTC; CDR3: CASSLRQGSQETQYF
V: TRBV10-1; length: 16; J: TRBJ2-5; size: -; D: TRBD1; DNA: TGCGCCAGCAGTGAGTGGAGGGACAGGGGGAGAGAGACCCAGTACTTC; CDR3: CASSEWRDRGRETQYF
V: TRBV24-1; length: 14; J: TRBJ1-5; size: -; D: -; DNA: TGTGCCACCAGTGGGCCATATAGCAATCAGCCCCAGCATTTT; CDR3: CATSGPYSNQPQHF
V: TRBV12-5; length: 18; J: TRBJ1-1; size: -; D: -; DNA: TGTGCTAGTGGTTTGGTACTAGGGGGGGGCACGGGGAACACTGAAGCTTTCTTT; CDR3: CASGLVLGGGTGNTEAFF
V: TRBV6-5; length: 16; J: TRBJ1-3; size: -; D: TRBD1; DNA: TGTGCCAGCAGTTACTCGAAGGGGGCGACCGGAAACACCATATATTTT; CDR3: CASSYSKGATGNTIYF
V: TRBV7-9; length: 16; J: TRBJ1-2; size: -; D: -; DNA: TGTGCCAGCAGCTTGGCCCTCGGGGTATCTAACTATGGCTACACCTTC; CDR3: CASSLALGVSNYGYTF
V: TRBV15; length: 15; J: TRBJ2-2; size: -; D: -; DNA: TGTGCCACCAGCAGAGTCGGGGGAGACACCGGGGAGCTGTTTTTT; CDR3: CATSRVGGDTGELFF
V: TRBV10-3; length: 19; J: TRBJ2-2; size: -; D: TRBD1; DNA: TGTGCCATCAGTGAATATCTGCAGGGGGTAGACCTTTACACCGGGGAGCTGTTTTTT; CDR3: CAISEYLQGVDLYTGELFF
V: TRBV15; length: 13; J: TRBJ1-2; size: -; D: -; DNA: TGTGCCACCAGCGGCCAGGTTACCTATGGCTACACCTTC; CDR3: CATSGQVTYGYTF
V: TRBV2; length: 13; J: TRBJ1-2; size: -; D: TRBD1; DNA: TGTGCCAGCACACAGGGGCTGAACTATGGCTACACCTTC; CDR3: CASTQGLNYGYTF
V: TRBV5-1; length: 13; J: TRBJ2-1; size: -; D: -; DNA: TGCGCCAGCAGCGCCGGACAGTACAATGAGCAGTTCTTC; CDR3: CASSAGQYNEQFF
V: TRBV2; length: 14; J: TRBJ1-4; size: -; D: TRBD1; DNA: TGTGCCAGCAGGCAGACAGGGGCCAATGAAAAACTGTTTTTT; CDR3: CASRQTGANEKLFF
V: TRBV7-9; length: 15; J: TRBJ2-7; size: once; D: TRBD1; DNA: TGTGCCAGCAGCTTAGGGGCAGGGGGCTTGGAAGAGCAGTACTTC; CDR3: CASSLGAGGLEEQYF
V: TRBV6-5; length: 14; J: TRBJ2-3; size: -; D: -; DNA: TGTGCCAGCAGTTCTGGGCAGGTCACAGATACGCAGTATTTT; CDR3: CASSSGQVTDTQYF
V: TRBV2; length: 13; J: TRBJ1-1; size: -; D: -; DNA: TGTGCCAGCACCCCGAGCGAGAACACTGAAGCTTTCTTT; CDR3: CASTPSENTEAFF
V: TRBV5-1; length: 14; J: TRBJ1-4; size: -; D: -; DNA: TGCGCCAGCAGCCCGACAGCCCTCGGAGAAAAACTGTTTTTT; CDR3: CASSPTALGEKLFF
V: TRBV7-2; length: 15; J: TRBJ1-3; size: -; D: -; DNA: TGTGCCAGCAGCTTAGTGCAAGGGGGTGGAAACACCATATATTTT; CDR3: CASSLVQGGGNTIYF
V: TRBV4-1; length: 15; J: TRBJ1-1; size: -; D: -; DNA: TGCGCCAGCAGCCAAGCTCAGGTGGGGAACACTGAAGCTTTCTTT; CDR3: CASSQAQVGNTEAFF
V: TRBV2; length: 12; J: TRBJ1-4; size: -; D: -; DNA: TGTGCCAGCAGTCAGGTGTCTGAAAAACTGTTTTTT; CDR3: CASSQVSEKLFF
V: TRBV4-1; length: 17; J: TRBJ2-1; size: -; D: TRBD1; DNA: TGCGCCAGCAGCCAAGGACAGGGTGGAAGCTCCTACAATGAGCAGTTCTTC; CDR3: CASSQGQGGSSYNEQFF
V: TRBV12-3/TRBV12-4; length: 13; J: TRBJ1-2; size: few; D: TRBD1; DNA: TGTGCCAGCAGTCCTACAGGGGAAGAAGGCTACACCTTC; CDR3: CASSPTGEEGYTF
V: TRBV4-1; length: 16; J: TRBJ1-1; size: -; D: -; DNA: TGCGCCAGCAGCCTTAGTTTCGGGGTATTGGACACTGAAGCTTTCTTT; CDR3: CASSLSFGVLDTEAFF
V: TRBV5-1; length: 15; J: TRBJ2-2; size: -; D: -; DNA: TGCGCCAGCAGAACCGCCGATAGTGGCACCGGGGAGCTGTTTTTT; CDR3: CASRTADSGTGELFF
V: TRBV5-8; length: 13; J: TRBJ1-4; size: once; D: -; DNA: TGTGCCAGCAGCCCAGACAGCATCGAAAAACTGTTTTTT; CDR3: CASSPDSIEKLFF
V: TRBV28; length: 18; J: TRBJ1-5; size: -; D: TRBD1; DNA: TGTGCCAGCAGTTTTATCCCGTCCTGGCAGGGGGTAACTCAGCCCCAGCATTTT; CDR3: CASSFIPSWQGVTQPQHF
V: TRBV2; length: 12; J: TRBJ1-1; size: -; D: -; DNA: TGTGCCACTCTCGAACTTAGTACTGAAGCTTTCTTT; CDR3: CATLELSTEAFF
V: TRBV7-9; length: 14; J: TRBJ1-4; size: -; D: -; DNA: TGTGCCTCACGGAGCACGGAGGAAAATGAAAAACTGTTTTTT; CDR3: CASRSTEENEKLFF
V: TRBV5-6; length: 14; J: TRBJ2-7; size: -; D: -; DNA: TGTGCCAGCAGCTGGAGGACGGGCACCTACGAGCAGTACTTC; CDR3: CASSWRTGTYEQYF
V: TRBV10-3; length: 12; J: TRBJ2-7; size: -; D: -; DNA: TGTGCCATCAGTGACCTTTCCTACGAGCAGTACTTC; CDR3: CAISDLSYEQYF